This is a list of T cell receptor beta chains from one sample in a study of cytomegalovirus exposure and HLA in healthy donors. Clones were sequenced by immunoSEQ multiplex PCR, and TCRdb holds only the in-frame ones, with some missing. The data contain over 70,000 clones, about 80% of them singletons. Sequencing was performed on PBMCs. All receptors derive from a male donor in good health and CMV-seronegative. The CDR3 runs from the conserved cysteine through the conserved F or W. Expanded clones get a size class; other rows say once, few or many, or leave the size out.

v_call clone_size cdr3_aa
TRBV13 - CASSLGQGQNSPLHF
TRBV6-5 - CASSPRTRYGYTF
TRBV15 few CATSRDPSVLTF
TRBV28 - CASSSPSTGNTKNSQYF
TRBV18 - CASSPGTGGEKLFF
TRBV5-8 - CASSASRDRGIWEAFF
TRBV7-2 - CASSPGGGGREQYF
TRBV27 - CASSRSQGVSNYGYTF
TRBV7-2 - CASSLGLAGGVYEQYF
TRBV9 - CASSPDERADYGYTF